This TCR beta chain was captured in a study of T cells in Graves' hyperthyroidism and ophthalmopathy. Regions amplified from RNA transcripts were the TCR beta CDR3 regions. During a first-round RT-PCR of the TCR CDR3, the HTBI primer set was used. From the multiplex PCR reads, TCRdb called clonotypes with MiXCR, one entry per CDR3 protein. The data hold 500,000 or so distinct CDR3 sequences, with roughly 15% observed a single time. Study-wide results and caveats: Clonotypes that were expanded in thyroid above 0.001 mostly appeared in blood too.

Ophthalmopathy patients showed a Clinical Activity Score of at least 3, NOSPECS grade of at least 4 and duration under 3 months. The CDR3 sequence is 15 residues long. V was pared by 5 bases and J by 0 bases, with 11 bases between. This clonotype was seen many times. Its specificity is unknown. The TCR originated in a woman between 18 and 29 years old with Graves' ophthalmopathy. This rearrangement joins TRBV12-3 or TRBV12-4 to TRBJ2-1, with TRBD2 as a possible D gene (5 bases). The sequenced sample was blood. The CDR3 loop is CASSTGISSYNEQFF. The CDR3, as DNA: TGTGCCAGCAGTACGGGAATAAGCTCCTACAATGAGCAGTTCTTC.